This T cell receptor (beta chain) was captured by sequencing in a study of blood T cell repertoires in COVID-19. Turning to the study itself: Spain, Italy and the United States supplied samples that represented acute and convalescent COVID-19.

As handled by the study authors: Quantification of nucleated cells was approximated via reference gene primer amplification. Profiling relied on immunoSEQ multiplex PCR, and the TCRdb table lists in-frame clones only, not all of them. From that table come the V and J calls and clone size; the DNA was used to work out D and trimming. This sample has roughly 140,000 clones, with 81% found just once. The CDR3 consists of 12 residues. Germline values: CDR1 SGHNT, CDR2 YYREEE (reference sequence). On this clone: Its ends do not fully match the called genes, so a read error is possible.

The sequencing sample was made of peripheral blood. The J gene is TRBJ2-7, the V gene TRBV5-4; weak D call: TRBD2 (6 bases). This TCR was recovered from a human donor with acute or convalescent COVID-19. The donor label of this sample is uncertain. The CDR3 nucleotides are TGTGCCAGCAGCTTGGCGACGGGGGAGGAGGACTTC. Its protein is CASSLATGEEDF.